This TCR beta chain was recovered during a study of cytomegalovirus exposure and HLA in healthy donors. Overall study context: Among the 370 or so donors who were genotyped, approximately 76% fell in the genetic ancestry cluster that is associated with self-reported Caucasian donors.

PCR was performed using 60 Vbeta and 13 Jbeta primers. Only in-frame clones appear in the TCRdb table, and some are missing; sequencing was by immunoSEQ multiplex PCR. Here the sample table reports some 110,000 clones. This CDR3 region has 23 residues. Germline CDR1 reads MNHNS; CDR2 reads SASEGT. V trimming: 2 bases; J trimming: 0 bases; junction bases outside the gene matches: 25. Comments on this clone: The antigen remains unidentified.

Each donor's status was that of a healthy bone marrow donor. Study-wide points: Highest at DRB1 and lowest at HLA-C, TCR association rates differed among HLA loci in a later analysis.

Sequenced input: PBMCs. This chain joins TRBV6-1 and TRBJ2-3; 8 nucleotides agree with TRBD1. The receptor was isolated from a man aged 18 to 30 in good health and CMV-seronegative. The CDR3 loop reads CASSEWIKWSGQGRSGSTDTQYF. The CDR3 nucleotides read TGTGCCAGCAGTGAATGGATTAAGTGGTCAGGACAGGGACGGTCGGGGAGCACAGATACGCAGTATTTT.